Listed below are T cell receptor beta chains from one sample, sequenced in a study of a mutant IDH1 vaccine in newly diagnosed glioma. Their recognized antigens are unknown. Profiled with immunoSEQ multiplex PCR; TCRdb holds only in-frame clones, not every one. The table has around 36,000 clones, approximately 93% seen once. The sequencing here drew on PBMCs, taken from a glioma patient whose treatment included an IDH1 peptide vaccine. Receptors were obtained from a man aged 50-60 years with glioma. CDR3s include the opening cysteine and the closing phenylalanine or tryptophan. The order of the fields is D gene, J gene, clone size, V gene, CDR3 DNA, CDR3 protein. D genes are given only for firm matches. Clone size is shown for a subset of rows, as once, few, many or a class of expanded clone.

d_gene: NA
j_gene: TRBJ2-5
abundance: NA
v_gene: TRBV7-2
CDR3nt: TGTGCCAGCAGCCTCAATGCGGGCCAAGAGACCCAGTACTTC
CDR3aa: CASSLNAGQETQYF

d_gene: NA
j_gene: TRBJ2-2
abundance: once
v_gene: TRBV4-3
CDR3nt: TGCGCCAGCAGCCAAGATAAAAGGGTCGGGGAGCTGTTTTTT
CDR3aa: CASSQDKRVGELFF

d_gene: TRBD1
j_gene: TRBJ2-5
abundance: NA
v_gene: TRBV7-2
CDR3nt: TGTGCCAGCAGCGCCAGGGGGCCGAACCAGTACTTC
CDR3aa: CASSARGPNQYF

d_gene: NA
j_gene: TRBJ1-1
abundance: few
v_gene: TRBV4-3
CDR3nt: TGCGCCAGCAGAGTCGCCGGGAACACTGAAGCTTTCTTT
CDR3aa: CASRVAGNTEAFF

d_gene: TRBD1
j_gene: TRBJ1-1
abundance: NA
v_gene: TRBV4-2
CDR3nt: TGTGCCAGCAGCCAAACGGTGGGACAGGGCAACACTGAAGCTTTCTTT
CDR3aa: CASSQTVGQGNTEAFF

d_gene: TRBD2
j_gene: TRBJ2-2
abundance: NA
v_gene: TRBV4-1
CDR3nt: TGCGCCAGCAGGCATAGGACTAGCGGGAGCATCGGGGAGCTGTTTTTT
CDR3aa: CASRHRTSGSIGELFF

d_gene: TRBD2
j_gene: TRBJ2-6
abundance: NA
v_gene: TRBV7-3
CDR3nt: TGTGCCAGCAGCCGCTTGGGGGGGACGGGGGCCAACGTCCTGACTTTC
CDR3aa: CASSRLGGTGANVLTF

d_gene: NA
j_gene: TRBJ2-6
abundance: NA
v_gene: TRBV7-3
CDR3nt: TGTGCCAGCAGCTCGAGGGAGTCTGGGGCCAACGTCCTGACTTTC
CDR3aa: CASSSRESGANVLTF

d_gene: TRBD1
j_gene: TRBJ1-5
abundance: NA
v_gene: TRBV10-3
CDR3nt: TGTGCCACGACAGGGGTCCCAGCTCAGCCCCAGCATTTT
CDR3aa: CATTGVPAQPQHF

d_gene: NA
j_gene: TRBJ1-2
abundance: NA
v_gene: TRBV5-4
CDR3nt: TGTGCCAGCAGCACCGGGCCCAAGATGAACTATGGCTACACCTTC
CDR3aa: CASSTGPKMNYGYTF

d_gene: NA
j_gene: TRBJ1-3
abundance: NA
v_gene: TRBV6-1
CDR3nt: TGTGCCAGCAGTGCACTAGGCGTGACAAACTCTGGAAACACCATATATTTT
CDR3aa: CASSALGVTNSGNTIYF

d_gene: NA
j_gene: TRBJ2-6
abundance: NA
v_gene: TRBV5-1
CDR3nt: TGCGCCAGCCACGATGCAGGGGCTGGGGCCAACGTCCTGACTTTC
CDR3aa: CASHDAGAGANVLTF

d_gene: TRBD1
j_gene: TRBJ1-5
abundance: NA
v_gene: TRBV27
CDR3nt: TGTGCCAGCAGTTCCAACCCCCTTTTGGGACAGGGGCAAGGGGGTCAGCCCCAGCATTTT
CDR3aa: CASSSNPLLGQGQGGQPQHF

d_gene: TRBD1
j_gene: TRBJ2-7
abundance: NA
v_gene: TRBV9
CDR3nt: TGTGCCAGCAGCACTCAGACAGGGCCCCGCGAGCAGTACTTC
CDR3aa: CASSTQTGPREQYF

d_gene: TRBD2
j_gene: TRBJ2-3
abundance: once
v_gene: TRBV7-2
CDR3nt: TGTGCCAGCAGCTTATGGGGGAGGGCCGCCACCACAGATACGCAGTATTTT
CDR3aa: CASSLWGRAATTDTQYF

d_gene: TRBD1
j_gene: TRBJ2-5
abundance: NA
v_gene: TRBV5-4
CDR3nt: TGTGCCAGCAGCCGACAGGGACAGGCAGAGACCCAGTACTTC
CDR3aa: CASSRQGQAETQYF

d_gene: NA
j_gene: TRBJ2-2
abundance: once
v_gene: TRBV2
CDR3nt: TGTGCCAGCACATGGGGAATGGGGACCACCGGGGAGCTGTTTTTT
CDR3aa: CASTWGMGTTGELFF

d_gene: NA
j_gene: TRBJ2-6
abundance: NA
v_gene: TRBV14
CDR3nt: TGTGCCAGCAGCCCCCCGGGGGCCAACGTCCTGACTTTC
CDR3aa: CASSPPGANVLTF

d_gene: NA
j_gene: TRBJ2-5
abundance: NA
v_gene: TRBV5-6
CDR3nt: TGTGCCAGCAGCCTTGGACGGTTTCAAGAGACCCAGTACTTC
CDR3aa: CASSLGRFQETQYF

d_gene: NA
j_gene: TRBJ2-5
abundance: NA
v_gene: TRBV28
CDR3nt: TGTGCCAGCAGTTTAATAGGTTCCTGGGAGACCCAGTACTTC
CDR3aa: CASSLIGSWETQYF

d_gene: TRBD1
j_gene: TRBJ2-1
abundance: NA
v_gene: TRBV29-1
CDR3nt: TGCAGCGTTTTAAGACAGGGACGGAATGAGCAGTTCTTC
CDR3aa: CSVLRQGRNEQFF

d_gene: NA
j_gene: TRBJ1-2
abundance: NA
v_gene: TRBV7-9
CDR3nt: TGTGCCAGCAGCTTAGCGCCCCTTGGGGGCTACACCTTC
CDR3aa: CASSLAPLGGYTF

d_gene: NA
j_gene: TRBJ1-4
abundance: NA
v_gene: TRBV2
CDR3nt: TGTGCCAGCAACTTCCGGGACAACAATGAAAAACTGTTTTTT
CDR3aa: CASNFRDNNEKLFF

d_gene: TRBD1
j_gene: TRBJ2-7
abundance: NA
v_gene: TRBV2
CDR3nt: TGTGCCAGCAGCGTTAACCCGGGACAGGGTGCCGAGCAGTACTTC
CDR3aa: CASSVNPGQGAEQYF

d_gene: NA
j_gene: TRBJ2-5
abundance: NA
v_gene: TRBV29-1
CDR3nt: TGCAGCGTCCGGCGTGGGCCACAAGAGACCCAGTACTTC
CDR3aa: CSVRRGPQETQYF

d_gene: NA
j_gene: TRBJ1-1
abundance: medium-sized
v_gene: TRBV6-6
CDR3nt: TGTGCTACGGGCATGAACACTGAAGCTTTCTTT
CDR3aa: CATGMNTEAFF

d_gene: NA
j_gene: TRBJ1-1
abundance: NA
v_gene: TRBV7-9
CDR3nt: TGTGCCAGCAGCTTAGCGTTGGGCCGTGAAGCTTTCTTT
CDR3aa: CASSLALGREAFF

d_gene: NA
j_gene: TRBJ2-2
abundance: NA
v_gene: TRBV9
CDR3nt: TGTGCCAGCAGCGTAGCCGAACTCACCGGGGAGCTGTTTTTT
CDR3aa: CASSVAELTGELFF

d_gene: NA
j_gene: TRBJ1-3
abundance: NA
v_gene: TRBV2
CDR3nt: TGTGCCAGCAGTGAATGGGGGGGAACTGGAAACACCATATATTTT
CDR3aa: CASSEWGGTGNTIYF

d_gene: NA
j_gene: TRBJ1-2
abundance: NA
v_gene: TRBV27
CDR3nt: TGTGCCAGCAGTTTAACAGGGTACAGCCCAACCAGGGATGGCTACACCTTC
CDR3aa: CASSLTGYSPTRDGYTF

d_gene: NA
j_gene: TRBJ1-6
abundance: NA
v_gene: TRBV27
CDR3nt: TGTGCCAGCGGGGGGGGAATCGGGGGTTCACCCCTCCACTTT
CDR3aa: CASGGGIGGSPLHF

d_gene: TRBD1
j_gene: TRBJ2-7
abundance: once
v_gene: TRBV9
CDR3nt: TGTGCCAGCAGCGTAGGGACAGGGAACTACGAGCAGTACTTC
CDR3aa: CASSVGTGNYEQYF

d_gene: NA
j_gene: TRBJ1-1
abundance: NA
v_gene: TRBV7-5
CDR3nt: TGTGCCAGAAGCGAATGGGCGCCTAGGAGTCACACTGAAGCTTTCTTT
CDR3aa: CARSEWAPRSHTEAFF

d_gene: NA
j_gene: TRBJ1-4
abundance: NA
v_gene: TRBV27
CDR3nt: TGTGCCAGCAGGGTTGGACTACCGGCACCTAATGAAAAACTGTTTTTT
CDR3aa: CASRVGLPAPNEKLFF

d_gene: NA
j_gene: TRBJ2-5
abundance: NA
v_gene: TRBV15
CDR3nt: TGTGCCACCAGACTCGGGGGAGGCCAACAAGAGACCCAGTACTTC
CDR3aa: CATRLGGGQQETQYF

d_gene: NA
j_gene: TRBJ2-7
abundance: once
v_gene: TRBV6-5
CDR3nt: TGTGCCAGCAGTTCCGCGTACGAGCAGTACTTC
CDR3aa: CASSSAYEQYF

d_gene: NA
j_gene: TRBJ2-5
abundance: NA
v_gene: TRBV2
CDR3nt: TGTGCCAGCAGTGAGGGACAAAAAGAGACCCAGTACTTC
CDR3aa: CASSEGQKETQYF

d_gene: NA
j_gene: TRBJ2-7
abundance: once
v_gene: TRBV18
CDR3nt: TGTGCCAGCTCAGCCCCTCGGGGTAGGGGCTACGAGCAGTACTTC
CDR3aa: CASSAPRGRGYEQYF

d_gene: TRBD2
j_gene: TRBJ2-1
abundance: NA
v_gene: TRBV29-1
CDR3nt: TGCAGCGTTGAGGGACTAGCGGGAGACAATGAGCAGTTCTTC
CDR3aa: CSVEGLAGDNEQFF

d_gene: TRBD1
j_gene: TRBJ2-7
abundance: NA
v_gene: TRBV9
CDR3nt: TGTGCCAGCAGCCCCGGGACAGGGGGAACCTGGTACGAGCAGTACTTC
CDR3aa: CASSPGTGGTWYEQYF

d_gene: NA
j_gene: TRBJ1-3
abundance: NA
v_gene: TRBV28
CDR3nt: TGTGCCAGCAGGTTACAGGGAGGGTCTGGAAACACCATATATTTT
CDR3aa: CASRLQGGSGNTIYF

d_gene: TRBD2
j_gene: TRBJ2-7
abundance: NA
v_gene: TRBV5-5
CDR3nt: TGTGCCAGCAGCTTGGGACTAGCGGGAGGCTACGAGCAGTACTTC
CDR3aa: CASSLGLAGGYEQYF

d_gene: TRBD1
j_gene: TRBJ1-5
abundance: NA
v_gene: TRBV4-2
CDR3nt: TGTGCCAGCAGCCATATGACAGGGTACGTCCAGCCCCAGCATTTT
CDR3aa: CASSHMTGYVQPQHF

d_gene: TRBD1
j_gene: TRBJ1-3
abundance: NA
v_gene: TRBV7-2
CDR3nt: TGTGCCAGCAGCCGGGGCAGGGCAGGGGGGTCCGGAAACACCATATATTTT
CDR3aa: CASSRGRAGGSGNTIYF

d_gene: NA
j_gene: TRBJ2-4
abundance: NA
v_gene: TRBV7-9
CDR3nt: TGTGCCAGCCAGTTAGGGCTAGGGGAAAACATTCAGTACTTC
CDR3aa: CASQLGLGENIQYF

d_gene: TRBD1
j_gene: TRBJ2-1
abundance: NA
v_gene: TRBV5-4
CDR3nt: TGTGCCAGCACCCAACCGGGACAGGGCAATGAGCAGTTCTTC
CDR3aa: CASTQPGQGNEQFF

d_gene: NA
j_gene: TRBJ2-2
abundance: NA
v_gene: TRBV4-1
CDR3nt: TGCGCCAGCAGTGATCCCGGGCGGAACACCGGGGAGCTGTTTTTT
CDR3aa: CASSDPGRNTGELFF

d_gene: NA
j_gene: TRBJ1-4
abundance: NA
v_gene: TRBV5-1
CDR3nt: TGCGCCAGCAGCTCTGGCAGGGGTGTTGAAAAACTGTTTTTT
CDR3aa: CASSSGRGVEKLFF

d_gene: NA
j_gene: TRBJ2-2
abundance: NA
v_gene: TRBV29-1
CDR3nt: TGCAGCGTTGCGTCCGACACCGGGGAGCTGTTTTTT
CDR3aa: CSVASDTGELFF

d_gene: NA
j_gene: TRBJ1-5
abundance: NA
v_gene: TRBV14
CDR3nt: TGTGCCAGCAGCCAAGAAAGAGGACAGCCCCAGCATTTT
CDR3aa: CASSQERGQPQHF

d_gene: NA
j_gene: TRBJ2-7
abundance: NA
v_gene: TRBV7-9
CDR3nt: TGTGCCAGCAGCTCCGCCCGAATAGCGGTCTACGAGCAGTACTTC
CDR3aa: CASSSARIAVYEQYF

d_gene: NA
j_gene: TRBJ2-7
abundance: NA
v_gene: TRBV14
CDR3nt: TGTGCCAGCAGCCCCGTGGCAGACGAGCAGTACTTC
CDR3aa: CASSPVADEQYF

d_gene: NA
j_gene: TRBJ1-5
abundance: NA
v_gene: TRBV19
CDR3nt: TGTGCCAGTAGCCCAAGCCCTCGGTCGCCCCAGCATTTT
CDR3aa: CASSPSPRSPQHF

d_gene: TRBD1
j_gene: TRBJ1-1
abundance: NA
v_gene: TRBV7-3
CDR3nt: TGTGCCAGCAGCTTATCGCCAGGGGGTGAAGCGAACACTGAAGCTTTCTTT
CDR3aa: CASSLSPGGEANTEAFF

d_gene: TRBD1
j_gene: TRBJ2-7
abundance: NA
v_gene: TRBV9
CDR3nt: TGTGCCAGCAGCACTCGGGACAGCCCCTACGAGCAGTACTTC
CDR3aa: CASSTRDSPYEQYF